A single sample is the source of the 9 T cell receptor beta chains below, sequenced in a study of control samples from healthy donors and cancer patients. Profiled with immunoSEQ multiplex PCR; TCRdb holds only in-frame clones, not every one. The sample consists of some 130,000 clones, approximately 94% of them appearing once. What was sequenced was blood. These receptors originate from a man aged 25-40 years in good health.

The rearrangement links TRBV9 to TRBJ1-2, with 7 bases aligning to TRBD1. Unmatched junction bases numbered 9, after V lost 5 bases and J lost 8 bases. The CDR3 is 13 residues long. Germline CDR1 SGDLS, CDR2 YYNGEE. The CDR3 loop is CASRDRVGNGYTF. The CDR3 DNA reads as TGTGCCAGCAGAGACAGGGTTGGGAACGGCTACACCTTC.

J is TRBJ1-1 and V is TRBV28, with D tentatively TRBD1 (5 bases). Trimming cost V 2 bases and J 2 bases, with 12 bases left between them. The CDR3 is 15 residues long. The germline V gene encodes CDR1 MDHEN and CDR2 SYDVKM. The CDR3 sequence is CASSLGASRNTEAFF. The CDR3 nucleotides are TGTGCCAGCAGTTTAGGGGCTTCAAGAAACACTGAAGCTTTCTTT.

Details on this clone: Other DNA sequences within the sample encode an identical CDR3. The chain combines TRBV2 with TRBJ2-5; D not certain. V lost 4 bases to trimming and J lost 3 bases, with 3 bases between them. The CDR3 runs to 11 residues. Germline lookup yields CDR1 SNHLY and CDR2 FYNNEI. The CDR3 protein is CASSVKETQYF. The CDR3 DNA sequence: TGTGCCAGCAGTGTGAAAGAGACCCAGTACTTC. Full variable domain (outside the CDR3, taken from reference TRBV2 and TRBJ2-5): EPEVTQTPSHQVTQMGQEVILRCVPISNHLYFYWYRQILGQKVEFLVSFYNNEISEKSEIFDDQFSVERPDGSNFTLKIRSTKLEDSAMYFCASSVKETQYFGPGTRLLVL.

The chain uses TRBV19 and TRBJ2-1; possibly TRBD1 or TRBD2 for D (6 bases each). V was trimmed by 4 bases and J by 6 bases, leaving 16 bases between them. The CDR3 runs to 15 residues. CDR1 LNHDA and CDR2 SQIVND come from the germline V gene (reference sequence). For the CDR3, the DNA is TGTGCCAGTAGTACCTCTGGAGGGGGGTTCAATGAGCAGTTCTTC. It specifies CASSTSGGGFNEQFF.

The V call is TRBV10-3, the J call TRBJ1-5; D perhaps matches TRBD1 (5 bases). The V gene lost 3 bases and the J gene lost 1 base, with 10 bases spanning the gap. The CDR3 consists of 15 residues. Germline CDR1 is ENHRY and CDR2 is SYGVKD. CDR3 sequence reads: CAISDRGLSNQPQHF. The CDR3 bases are TGTGCCATCAGTGATAGGGGTCTCAGCAATCAGCCCCAGCATTTT.

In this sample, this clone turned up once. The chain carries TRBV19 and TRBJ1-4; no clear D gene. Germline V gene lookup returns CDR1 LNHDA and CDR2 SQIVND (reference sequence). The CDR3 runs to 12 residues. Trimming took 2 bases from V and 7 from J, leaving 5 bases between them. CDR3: CASSITGEKLFF. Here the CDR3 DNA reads TGTGCCAGTAGTATAACTGGTGAAAAACTGTTTTTT.

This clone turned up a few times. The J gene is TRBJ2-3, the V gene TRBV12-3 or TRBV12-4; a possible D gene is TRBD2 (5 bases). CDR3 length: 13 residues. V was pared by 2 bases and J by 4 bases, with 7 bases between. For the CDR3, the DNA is TGTGCCAGCAGTTTACTAGCCGCAGATACGCAGTATTTT. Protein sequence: CASSLLAADTQYF.

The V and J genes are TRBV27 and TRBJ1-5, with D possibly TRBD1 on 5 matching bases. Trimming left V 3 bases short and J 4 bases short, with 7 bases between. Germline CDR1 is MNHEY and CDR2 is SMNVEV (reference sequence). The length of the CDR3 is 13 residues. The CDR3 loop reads CASSLTENQPQHF. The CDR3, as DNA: TGTGCCAGCAGTTTGACAGAGAATCAGCCCCAGCATTTT.

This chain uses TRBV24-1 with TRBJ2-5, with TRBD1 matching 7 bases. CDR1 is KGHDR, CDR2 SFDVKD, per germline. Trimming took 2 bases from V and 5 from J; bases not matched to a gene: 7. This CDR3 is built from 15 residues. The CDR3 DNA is TGTGCCACCAGTGATTCACAGGGGATTGGGGAGACCCAGTACTTC. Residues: CATSDSQGIGETQYF.